This TCR beta chain is from a study of T cell changes during pregnancy in multiple sclerosis. The germline V gene encodes CDR1 MNHNS and CDR2 SASEGT. The CDR3 runs to 13 residues. The ends lost 4 bases at V and 5 bases at J; junction bases unmatched: 4. Clones were sequenced by immunoSEQ multiplex PCR, and TCRdb holds only the in-frame ones, with some missing. The data contain approximately 36,000 clones, 88% of them singletons. This receptor was identified in a female donor with multiple sclerosis, enrolled in a pregnancy study. Specimen: CD8+ T cells from peripheral blood mononuclear cells, collected in the third trimester of pregnancy. The chain recombines TRBV6-1 with TRBJ1-1; 7 positions agree with TRBD1. Written as DNA, the CDR3 is TGTGCCAGCAGTGGAGGGGGCGGGACTGAAGCTTTCTTT. This translates into CASSGGGGTEAFF.